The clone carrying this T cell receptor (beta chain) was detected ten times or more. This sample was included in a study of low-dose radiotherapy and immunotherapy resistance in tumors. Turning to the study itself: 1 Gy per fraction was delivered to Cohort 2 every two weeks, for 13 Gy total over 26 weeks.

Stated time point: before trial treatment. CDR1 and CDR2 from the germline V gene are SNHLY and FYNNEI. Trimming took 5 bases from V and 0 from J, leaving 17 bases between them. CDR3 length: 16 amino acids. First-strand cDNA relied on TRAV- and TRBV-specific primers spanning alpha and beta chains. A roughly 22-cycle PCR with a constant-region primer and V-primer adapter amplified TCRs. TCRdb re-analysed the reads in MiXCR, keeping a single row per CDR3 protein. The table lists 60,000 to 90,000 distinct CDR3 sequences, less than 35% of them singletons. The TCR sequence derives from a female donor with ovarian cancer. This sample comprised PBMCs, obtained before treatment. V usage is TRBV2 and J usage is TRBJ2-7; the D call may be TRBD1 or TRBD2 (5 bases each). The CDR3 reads CASSSRPRGSSYEQYF. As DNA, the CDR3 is TGTGCCAGCAGTTCCCGCCCGAGGGGCAGCTCCTACGAGCAGTACTTC.